One and the same sample provided the 9 T cell receptor beta chains below, sequenced in a study of blood T cell repertoires in COVID-19 (dated by TCRdb to 2020 to 2022). The library was obtained by the immunoSEQ multiplex PCR assay. Here the immuneACCESS table is served through TCRdb, limited to in-frame sequences with V and J called. Missing clones are a known gap in these copies; in checked studies unresolved V genes cover under half, and the rest lacks a known reason. This sample comprises 150,000 to 200,000 clones, 80% to 90% of them detected only once. 7.5% to 10% of the sample is in the top ten clones. Sequenced sample: peripheral blood. The receptors were sampled from a man over 45 with active or convalescent COVID-19.

This chain links TRBV5-4 with TRBJ1-4, with no clear D. The V end was cut by 4 bases, the J end by 3 bases, with 10 bases between. The length of the CDR3 is 14 residues. Germline CDR1 SGHNT, CDR2 YYREEE (reference sequence). Written as DNA, the CDR3 is TGTGCCAGCAGCCTGCTAGCGGCTAATGAAAAACTGTTTTTT. It is translated as CASSLLAANEKLFF.

The genes are TRBV5-4 and TRBJ1-2; a possible D gene is TRBD1 (6 bases). Germline-derived CDR1 and CDR2 are SGHNT and YYREEE (reference sequence). V was cut by 3 bases and J by 1 base, with 10 bases left in between. The CDR3 contains 14 residues. The CDR3 spells CASSSQQGNYGYTF. The CDR3, as DNA: TGTGCCAGCAGCTCTCAACAGGGTAACTATGGCTACACCTTC.

The chain is built from TRBV7-9 and TRBJ1-2, with TRBD1 matching 9 bases. The CDR3 length is 15 residues. The J segment lost 4 bases and the V segment lost 7 bases, leaving 10 bases of the junction unmatched. Germline CDR1 SEHNR, CDR2 FQNEAQ (reference sequence). The CDR3 loop is CASTKSGTGSYGYTF. The CDR3 region has the DNA TGTGCCAGCACCAAATCCGGGACAGGGTCCTATGGCTACACCTTC.

This chain joins TRBV9 and TRBJ1-4; D uncertain. Germline-derived CDR1 and CDR2 are SGDLS and YYNGEE. The ends were cut back, 4 bases at V and 3 bases at J, with 10 bases in the middle. This CDR3 is built from 14 residues. CDR3 in DNA: TGTGCCAGCAGCCAACCCGGGGCTAATGAAAAACTGTTTTTT. The encoded protein is CASSQPGANEKLFF. Full variable domain (outside the CDR3, taken from reference TRBV9 and TRBJ1-4): DSGVTQTPKHLITATGQRVTLRCSPRSGDLSVYWYQQSLDQGLQFLIQYYNGEERAKGNILERFSAQQFPDLHSELNLSSLELGDSALYFCASSQPGANEKLFFGSGTQLSVL.

The rearrangement uses TRBV27 and TRBJ1-3, with TRBD1 matching 9 bases. Germline CDR1 MNHEY, CDR2 SMNVEV (reference sequence). The ends lost 5 bases at V and 3 bases at J; junction bases unmatched: 5. This CDR3 is built from 15 residues. As DNA, the CDR3 is TGTGCCAGCAGTCAACAGGGGGCCTTTGGAAACACCATATATTTT. This gives the protein CASSQQGAFGNTIYF.

The CDR3 loop reads CASRRGLDTEAFF. The DNA of the CDR3 is TGTGCCAGCAGAAGGGGTCTGGACACTGAAGCTTTCTTT. This chain joins TRBV25-1 and TRBJ1-1, with D possibly TRBD1 on 5 matching bases. Germline CDR1 MGHDK, CDR2 SYGVNS. Trimming cost V 6 bases and J 3 bases, with 11 bases left between them. This CDR3 region has 13 residues.

The V gene is TRBV7-7, the J gene TRBJ2-5, with 7 bases lining up with TRBD1. Germline V lookup: CDR1 SSHAT, CDR2 FNYEAQ (reference sequence). The junction had 0 bases not matched to a gene; V was cut back by 0 bases and J by 5 bases. The CDR3 has 13 residues. The CDR3 region has the DNA TGTGCCAGCAGCTTAGCGGACAGGGAGACCCAGTACTTC. This encodes CASSLADRETQYF.

This rearrangement joins TRBV6-6 to TRBJ1-2, with D unresolved. V shed 7 bases and J shed 8 bases, with 11 bases lying between them. CDR1 and CDR2 from the germline V gene are MNHNY and SVGAGI (reference sequence). This CDR3 comprises 11 residues. In DNA, the CDR3 is TGTGCCAGCAAACTACAAGCAGGCTACACCTTC. It encodes CASKLQAGYTF.

The CDR3 sequence: CASSAGIQETQYF. CDR3 bases: TGTGCCAGCAGTGCGGGGATACAAGAGACCCAGTACTTC. J is TRBJ2-5 and V is TRBV2; tentatively, D is TRBD2 (5 bases). The ends were cut back, 4 bases at V and 2 bases at J, with 8 bases in the middle. Germline-derived CDR1 and CDR2 are SNHLY and FYNNEI. The CDR3 extends over 13 amino acids.